This T cell receptor beta chain emerged from a study of Ad26.COV2.S vaccination and SARS-CoV-2 variants. Overall study findings and caveats: Measurements of TCR breadth and depth may have given underestimates of the total T cell responses.

Concerning this clone itself: Its antigen remains unidentified.

Repertoires were generated with immunoSEQ multiplex PCR, while TCRdb's copy carries only in-frame clones and drops some. The sample holds approximately 400,000 clones, roughly nine tenths seen once. V lost 6 bases and J lost 1, with 12 bases in between. The CDR3 covers 14 residues. Germline CDR1 SEHNR, CDR2 FQNEAQ (reference sequence). The sequences come from peripheral blood, collected after recovery from COVID-19. This sequence joins TRBV7-9 and TRBJ2-5; D unclear. This receptor was obtained from a human donor who had recovered from COVID-19. CDR3 region: CASRRSASQETQYF. CDR3 sequence (DNA): TGTGCCAGCAGGCGGAGTGCGTCCCAAGAGACCCAGTACTTC. The variable domain in full, completed from reference TRBV7-9 and TRBJ2-5, reads DTGVSQNPRHKITKRGQNVTFRCDPISEHNRLYWYRQTLGQGPEFLTYFQNEAQLEKSRLLSDRFSAERPKGSFSTLEIQRTEQGDSAMYLCASRRSASQETQYFGPGTRLLVL.